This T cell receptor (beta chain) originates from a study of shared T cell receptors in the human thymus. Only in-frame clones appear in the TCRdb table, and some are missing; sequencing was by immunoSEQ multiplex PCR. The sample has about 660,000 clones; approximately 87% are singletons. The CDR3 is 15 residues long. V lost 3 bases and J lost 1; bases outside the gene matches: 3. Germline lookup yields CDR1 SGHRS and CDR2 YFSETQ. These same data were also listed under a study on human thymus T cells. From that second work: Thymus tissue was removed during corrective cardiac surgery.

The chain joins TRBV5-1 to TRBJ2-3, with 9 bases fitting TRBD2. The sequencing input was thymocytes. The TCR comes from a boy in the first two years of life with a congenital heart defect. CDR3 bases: TGCGCCAGCAGCTGGGGACTAGCTGGCACAGATACGCAGTATTTT. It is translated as CASSWGLAGTDTQYF.